A selection of T cell receptor beta chains follows, all from one sample in a study of blood T cell repertoires in COVID-19. Using immunoSEQ multiplex PCR, the repertoire was profiled, and TCRdb retains in-frame clones only, with some absent. This sample has about 230,000 clones, with approximately 83% found just once. The source material was peripheral blood. The receptors were sampled from a man between 35 and 55 years old with acute or convalescent COVID-19. Each CDR3 is given with its conserved first and last residue. D genes are given only for firm matches. For some rows the clone size is stated as once, few or many, or as a class when expanded; others skip it.

j_gene: TRBJ2-1
d_gene: TRBD2
abundance: .
v_gene: TRBV5-4
CDR3aa: CASSLRLAGGAEQFF
CDR3nt: TGTGCCAGCAGCCTACGACTAGCAGGTGGAGCTGAGCAGTTCTTC

j_gene: TRBJ1-2
d_gene: .
abundance: once
v_gene: TRBV5-1
CDR3aa: CASSSIAGTTTF
CDR3nt: TGCGCCAGCAGCTCAATAGCCGGGACAACGACCTTC

j_gene: TRBJ2-7
d_gene: .
abundance: .
v_gene: TRBV2
CDR3aa: CASRLGQGGDEQYF
CDR3nt: TGTGCCAGCAGACTTGGCCAGGGAGGCGACGAGCAGTACTTC

j_gene: TRBJ1-3
d_gene: .
abundance: .
v_gene: TRBV6-1
CDR3aa: CASSDSGEPGNTIYF
CDR3nt: TGTGCCAGCAGTGATTCTGGGGAGCCTGGAAACACCATATATTTT

j_gene: TRBJ1-1
d_gene: .
abundance: .
v_gene: TRBV11-1
CDR3aa: CASSFRGSNTEAFF
CDR3nt: TGTGCCAGCAGCTTTCGTGGCAGTAACACTGAAGCTTTCTTT

j_gene: TRBJ2-2
d_gene: TRBD2
abundance: .
v_gene: TRBV29-1
CDR3aa: CSAQTSGGNTGELFF
CDR3nt: TGCAGCGCCCAGACTAGCGGGGGAAACACCGGGGAGCTGTTTTTT

j_gene: TRBJ1-2
d_gene: .
abundance: .
v_gene: TRBV18
CDR3aa: CASSPPGADGYTF
CDR3nt: TGTGCCAGCTCACCACCGGGGGCGGATGGCTACACCTTC

j_gene: TRBJ2-2
d_gene: .
abundance: .
v_gene: TRBV30
CDR3aa: CAWSVHSHTGELFF
CDR3nt: TGTGCCTGGAGTGTACACAGTCATACCGGGGAGCTGTTTTTT

j_gene: TRBJ1-1
d_gene: TRBD1
abundance: .
v_gene: TRBV6-5
CDR3aa: CASRGTDRNTEAFF
CDR3nt: TGTGCCAGCAGAGGGACAGATAGGAACACTGAAGCTTTCTTT

j_gene: TRBJ1-2
d_gene: .
abundance: .
v_gene: TRBV5-1
CDR3aa: CASSLGGDGGYTF
CDR3nt: TGCGCCAGCAGCTTGGGGGGGGATGGTGGCTACACCTTC

j_gene: TRBJ1-2
d_gene: .
abundance: .
v_gene: TRBV5-1
CDR3aa: CASSPDSYGYTF
CDR3nt: TGCGCCAGCAGCCCAGACAGCTATGGCTACACCTTC

j_gene: TRBJ2-1
d_gene: TRBD2
abundance: .
v_gene: TRBV6-2/TRBV6-3
CDR3aa: CASSYLASGTYNEQFF
CDR3nt: TGTGCCAGCAGTTACCTGGCTAGCGGGACGTACAATGAGCAGTTCTTC

j_gene: TRBJ1-2
d_gene: TRBD1
abundance: .
v_gene: TRBV6-5
CDR3aa: CASRQDRTGWYGYTF
CDR3nt: TGTGCCAGCAGACAGGACAGGACAGGGTGGTATGGCTACACCTTC

j_gene: TRBJ1-4
d_gene: .
abundance: .
v_gene: TRBV6-6
CDR3aa: CASSLREPHEKLFF
CDR3nt: TGTGCCAGCAGTTTGAGGGAGCCGCATGAAAAACTGTTTTTT

j_gene: TRBJ2-3
d_gene: .
abundance: .
v_gene: TRBV27
CDR3aa: CASSLRDKAGEGTDTQYF
CDR3nt: TGTGCCAGCAGTTTACGCGATAAAGCCGGAGAGGGTACAGATACGCAGTATTTT

j_gene: TRBJ2-5
d_gene: TRBD1
abundance: .
v_gene: TRBV7-6
CDR3aa: CASSFPYRSFGTGEETQYF
CDR3nt: TGTGCCAGCAGCTTCCCGTATAGGAGCTTCGGGACAGGGGAAGAGACCCAGTACTTC

j_gene: TRBJ1-2
d_gene: .
abundance: once
v_gene: TRBV9
CDR3aa: CASSVGRGIYGYTF
CDR3nt: TGTGCCAGCAGCGTAGGGCGGGGAATCTATGGCTACACCTTC

j_gene: TRBJ1-5
d_gene: TRBD1
abundance: once
v_gene: TRBV27
CDR3aa: CASSLGTGLNQPQHF
CDR3nt: TGTGCCAGCAGTTTGGGGACAGGCCTTAATCAGCCCCAGCATTTT

j_gene: TRBJ1-2
d_gene: .
abundance: .
v_gene: TRBV18
CDR3aa: CASSPPLGSGYTF
CDR3nt: TGTGCCAGCTCACCACCACTAGGGTCTGGCTACACCTTC

j_gene: TRBJ1-1
d_gene: TRBD1
abundance: .
v_gene: TRBV4-1
CDR3aa: CASSQSHPRDRVEAFF
CDR3nt: TGCGCCAGCAGCCAAAGCCATCCCCGGGACAGGGTTGAAGCTTTCTTT

j_gene: TRBJ1-5
d_gene: .
abundance: .
v_gene: TRBV5-1
CDR3aa: CASSLSSGGNQPQHF
CDR3nt: TGCGCCAGCAGCTTGAGCTCCGGGGGCAATCAGCCCCAGCATTTT

j_gene: TRBJ2-1
d_gene: .
abundance: .
v_gene: TRBV4-2
CDR3aa: CASSQDRDNEQFF
CDR3nt: TGTGCCAGCAGCCAAGATCGGGACAATGAGCAGTTCTTC

j_gene: TRBJ2-1
d_gene: .
abundance: .
v_gene: TRBV15
CDR3aa: CATSSVHEQFF
CDR3nt: TGTGCCACCAGCAGCGTCCATGAGCAGTTCTTC

j_gene: TRBJ2-1
d_gene: .
abundance: once
v_gene: TRBV12-3/TRBV12-4
CDR3aa: CASSPTTGGEQFF
CDR3nt: TGTGCCAGCAGTCCAACGACAGGCGGTGAGCAGTTCTTC

j_gene: TRBJ1-1
d_gene: .
abundance: few
v_gene: TRBV12-3/TRBV12-4
CDR3aa: CASSLSRGEAFF
CDR3nt: TGTGCCAGCAGTTTAAGTAGGGGTGAAGCTTTCTTT

j_gene: TRBJ2-5
d_gene: TRBD2
abundance: .
v_gene: TRBV5-1
CDR3aa: CASRTSGGMETQYF
CDR3nt: TGCGCCAGTAGGACTAGCGGGGGAATGGAGACCCAGTACTTC

j_gene: TRBJ1-1
d_gene: TRBD1
abundance: .
v_gene: TRBV5-1
CDR3aa: CASSPGTVGTEAFF
CDR3nt: TGCGCCAGCAGCCCCGGGACAGTTGGGACTGAAGCTTTCTTT

j_gene: TRBJ1-1
d_gene: .
abundance: few
v_gene: TRBV3-1/TRBV3-2
CDR3aa: CASSQEAGLQEEAFF
CDR3nt: TGTGCCAGCAGCCAAGAGGCGGGATTGCAGGAGGAAGCTTTCTTT

j_gene: TRBJ2-2
d_gene: TRBD2
abundance: .
v_gene: TRBV19
CDR3aa: CASKGLAGYTGELFF
CDR3nt: TGTGCCAGTAAAGGGCTAGCGGGTTACACCGGGGAGCTGTTTTTT

j_gene: TRBJ2-7
d_gene: TRBD1
abundance: .
v_gene: TRBV6-5
CDR3aa: CASREDREIDEQYF
CDR3nt: TGTGCCAGCAGAGAGGACAGGGAAATCGACGAGCAGTACTTC

j_gene: TRBJ1-3
d_gene: .
abundance: .
v_gene: TRBV6-5
CDR3aa: CASNGPGTGNTIYF
CDR3nt: TGTGCCAGCAATGGGCCCGGGACTGGAAACACCATATATTTT

j_gene: TRBJ2-1
d_gene: TRBD2
abundance: .
v_gene: TRBV4-3
CDR3aa: CASSQFITSVLYNEQFF
CDR3nt: TGCGCCAGCAGCCAATTCATAACTAGCGTCCTCTACAATGAGCAGTTCTTC

j_gene: TRBJ1-2
d_gene: .
abundance: .
v_gene: TRBV6-5
CDR3aa: CASRTSTNYGYTF
CDR3nt: TGTGCCAGCCGGACATCTACTAACTATGGCTACACCTTC

j_gene: TRBJ2-2
d_gene: TRBD2
abundance: .
v_gene: TRBV9
CDR3aa: CASSGASGTNTGELFF
CDR3nt: TGTGCCAGCAGCGGTGCTAGCGGAACGAACACCGGGGAGCTGTTTTTT

j_gene: TRBJ2-3
d_gene: .
abundance: .
v_gene: TRBV27
CDR3aa: CASSLDSLTDTQYF
CDR3nt: TGTGCCAGCAGTTTGGACAGCCTCACAGATACGCAGTATTTT

j_gene: TRBJ1-2
d_gene: .
abundance: .
v_gene: TRBV30
CDR3aa: CAWRSGTNYGYTF
CDR3nt: TGTGCCTGGAGATCGGGAACAAACTATGGCTACACCTTC

j_gene: TRBJ1-6
d_gene: .
abundance: .
v_gene: TRBV6-1
CDR3aa: CASSEKEEGLSDMGNSPLHF
CDR3nt: TGTGCCAGCAGTGAAAAAGAGGAGGGGCTCTCAGATATGGGAAATTCACCCCTCCACTTT

j_gene: TRBJ2-2
d_gene: .
abundance: many
v_gene: TRBV5-5
CDR3aa: CASSFLAAGELFF
CDR3nt: TGTGCCAGCAGCTTCCTAGCTGCGGGGGAGCTGTTTTTT

j_gene: TRBJ2-3
d_gene: .
abundance: .
v_gene: TRBV6-1
CDR3aa: CASSEERGDTQYF
CDR3nt: TGTGCCAGCAGTGAAGAGAGGGGGGATACGCAGTATTTT

j_gene: TRBJ2-3
d_gene: TRBD2
abundance: .
v_gene: TRBV19
CDR3aa: CASSRGVTDTQYF
CDR3nt: TGTGCCAGTTCCCGGGGGGTTACAGATACGCAGTATTTT